The next 3 T cell receptor beta chains were all read from a single sample in a study of blood T cell repertoires in COVID-19. Assay used: immunoSEQ multiplex PCR; TCRdb lists only in-frame clones, some missing. This table has about 260,000 clones, about 91% appearing once. Sequencing used PBMCs or T cells enriched from blood (not recorded which). These receptors were collected from a woman aged 35 to 49 with acute COVID-19.

The rearrangement joins TRBV19 to TRBJ2-6, with 7 positions matching TRBD1. There are 17 residues in the CDR3. After removal of 4 bases from V and 0 bases from J, the junction contained 6 bases not matched to a gene. Germline CDR1 LNHDA, CDR2 SQIVND (reference sequence). This CDR3 reads CASSKQGPYSGANVLTF. The CDR3 nucleotides are TGTGCCAGTAGTAAACAGGGGCCTTACTCTGGGGCCAACGTCCTGACTTTC.

This clone was recorded only once. The chain joins TRBV21-1 to TRBJ2-7; TRBD2, the table's D call, lacks a check against the DNA. TRBV21-1 constitutes a pseudogene. The CDR3 is 11 residues long. The CDR3: CASSKAAPKYV. CDR3 coding DNA: TGTGCCAGCAGCAAAGCTGCGCCAAAGTACGTC.

The V gene is TRBV18, the J gene TRBJ2-6; 10 bases match TRBD1. Per the germline V gene, CDR1 is KGHSH and CDR2 is LQKENI. CDR3 length: 19 amino acids. The trim removed 0 bases at V and 4 bases at J, leaving 9 bases unmatched. The CDR3 DNA follows: TGTGCCAGCTCACCACCCAGCGGGGACAGGGGAAGCGGGGCCAACGTCCTGACTTTC. Translating it yields CASSPPSGDRGSGANVLTF.